This T cell receptor beta chain is drawn from a study of shared clonotypes between healthy human individuals. Running of the assay took place at deep level. The repertoire was sequenced with immunoSEQ multiplex PCR; TCRdb's copy has only in-frame clones and lacks some. The table has millions of clones, approximately 90% seen once. Per germline, CDR1 SQVTM and CDR2 ANQGSEA. Trimming cost V 7 bases and J 2 bases, with 17 bases left between them. This CDR3 is built from 14 residues. The donors were all Caucasian adults (living in Nashville, Tennessee). Concerning this clone: What it recognizes is unknown.

Overall study results and limits: Rarefaction showed that sequencing of sorted subsets was incomplete (despite large depth).

The sequenced sample was naive CD4+ T cells sorted from blood. Subset specified: CD45RA+ positively selected. This receptor was identified in a man aged 18 to 35 in good health. The J gene is TRBJ1-2, the V gene TRBV29-1; D is unclear. The chain's CDR3 is CSAGAGEGNYGYTF. The CDR3 region has the DNA TGCAGCGCCGGCGCCGGTGAAGGAAACTATGGCTACACCTTC.